Following are 17 T cell receptor beta chains from one sample sequenced in a study of cytomegalovirus exposure and HLA in healthy donors. PCR was performed using 60 Vbeta and 13 Jbeta primers. The repertoire was sequenced with immunoSEQ multiplex PCR; TCRdb's copy has only in-frame clones and lacks some. Seen here are 100,000 to 150,000 clones, 78% observed once, and the top ten hold less than 4.5%. Input material: PBMCs. These receptors came from a man aged 35 to 55 in good health and CMV-seronegative.

The chain recombines TRBV6-5 with TRBJ1-2; D call uncertain. The CDR3 contains 15 residues. Trimming stripped 2 bases from V and 3 bases from J, with 13 bases between. The germline V gene has CDR1 MNHEY and CDR2 SVGAGI. The chain's CDR3 is CASSYNAPNDYGYTF. The CDR3 region has the DNA TGTGCCAGCAGTTACAACGCTCCTAATGACTATGGCTACACCTTC.

J is TRBJ1-1 and V is TRBV6-5, with a possible D match to TRBD1 (6 bases). This CDR3 comprises 12 residues. Germline V gene data show CDR1 as MNHEY and CDR2 as SVGAGI. The V end was cut by 6 bases, the J end by 5 bases, with 10 bases between. The CDR3 loop is CASSPGVTEAFF. In DNA form, the CDR3 reads TGTGCCAGCAGCCCAGGGGTAACTGAAGCTTTCTTT.

This clone occurred a few times. This chain connects TRBV7-3 to TRBJ2-3; D might be TRBD1 (6 bases). V was clipped by 5 bases and J by 2 bases, with 11 bases between them. The CDR3 has 14 residues. Germline V CDR1 and CDR2: SGHTA, FQGTGA. The CDR3 loop reads CASSKRTATDTQYF. DNA for the CDR3: TGTGCCAGCAGCAAAAGGACAGCCACAGATACGCAGTATTTT. Drawing the rest from reference TRBV7-3 and TRBJ2-3, the complete variable domain is GAGVSQTPSNKVTEKGKYVELRCDPISGHTALYWYRQSLGQGPEFLIYFQGTGAADDSGLPNDRFFAVRPEGSVSTLKIQRTERGDSAVYLCASSKRTATDTQYFGPGTRLTVL.

The chain carries TRBV27 and TRBJ2-7, with 9 bases aligning to TRBD1. V dropped 4 bases and J dropped 5; count of bases not matched to a gene: 15. The CDR3 runs 17 residues. CDR1 is MNHEY, CDR2 SMNVEV, per germline (reference sequence). Written as DNA, the CDR3 is TGTGCCAGCAGTTACCTCCTCCCGGGACAGGGAAACCACGAGCAGTACTTC. Translated: CASSYLLPGQGNHEQYF.

The chain couples TRBV5-6 to TRBJ2-1; the D is unclear. The V end was cut by 2 bases, the J end by 5 bases, with 2 bases between. The V gene's germline CDR1 is SGHDT and CDR2 YYEEEE. The CDR3 is 11 amino acids. Written as DNA, the CDR3 is TGTGCCAGCAGCTTCGACAATGAGCAGTTCTTC. Amino acid sequence: CASSFDNEQFF.

In its sample, this clone was seen once. The chain couples TRBV5-4 to TRBJ2-1, with TRBD2 matching over 13 bases. Germline V gene sequence: CDR1 SGHNT, CDR2 YYREEE (reference sequence). CDR3 length: 17 residues. V was clipped by 1 base and J by 5 bases; unmatched bases: 6. DNA for the CDR3: TGTGCCAGCAGCTTGATGTCAGGACTAGCGGGGGACAATGAGCAGTTCTTC. Translation: CASSLMSGLAGDNEQFF. Filled out from reference TRBV5-4 and TRBJ2-1, the complete variable domain reads ETGVTQSPTHLIKTRGQQVTLRCSSQSGHNTVSWYQQALGQGPQFIFQYYREEENGRGNFPPRFSGLQFPNYSSELNVNALELDDSALYLCASSLMSGLAGDNEQFFGPGTRLTVL.

The chain is built from TRBV9 and TRBJ1-3; 7 nucleotides match TRBD1. Trimming cost V 3 bases and J 0 bases; bases outside gene matches: 3. This CDR3 contains 15 residues. Germline values: CDR1 SGDLS, CDR2 YYNGEE. The CDR3 nucleotides are TGTGCCAGCAGCGGGGACAGTTTCTCTGGAAACACCATATATTTT. Its protein product is CASSGDSFSGNTIYF.

This chain joins TRBV6-1 and TRBJ2-6; D gene unclear. Trimming stripped 2 bases from V and 4 bases from J, with 6 bases between. This CDR3 has 14 residues. Germline values: CDR1 MNHNS, CDR2 SASEGT. The CDR3 is CASSENLGANVLTF. The CDR3, as DNA: TGTGCCAGCAGTGAAAATCTGGGGGCCAACGTCCTGACTTTC.

This clone was recorded a few times. Written as DNA, the CDR3 is TGTGCCAGCTCACGAGAGGGACAGTCTTCAAGGGAGACCCAGTACTTC. Translation gives CASSREGQSSRETQYF. The chain links TRBV18 to TRBJ2-5, with TRBD1 matching 7 bases. Unmatched junction bases numbered 13, after V lost 4 bases and J lost 5 bases. This CDR3 is built from 16 residues. CDR1 KGHSH and CDR2 LQKENI come from the germline V gene.

This chain uses TRBV30 with TRBJ1-6; 7 bases fit TRBD1. The ends lost 4 bases at V and 10 bases at J; junction bases unmatched: 4. Germline V gene data show CDR1 as GTSNPN and CDR2 as SVGIG (reference sequence). The CDR3 runs 12 residues. The CDR3 protein is CAWNRGESPLHF. DNA for the CDR3: TGTGCCTGGAACAGGGGCGAGTCACCCCTCCACTTT.

This clone was counted only a few times. This rearrangement joins TRBV7-3 to TRBJ1-1; the D gene is possibly TRBD1 (6 bases). Per the germline V gene, CDR1 is SGHTA and CDR2 is FQGTGA. Trimming took 5 bases from V and 5 from J, leaving 18 bases between them. This CDR3 comprises 15 residues. The CDR3 nucleotides read TGTGCCAGCAGCGCCACAGTGGGGGCTGGAACTGAAGCTTTCTTT. Translation: CASSATVGAGTEAFF.

This chain uses TRBV5-4 with TRBJ1-2, with D tentatively TRBD1 (6 bases). V gave up 8 bases and J gave up 7 bases, with 21 bases separating them. The CDR3 is made up of 14 amino acids. Germline V gene sequence: CDR1 SGHNT, CDR2 YYREEE (reference sequence). The chain's CDR3 is CASRPGQPGGGYTF. DNA of the CDR3: TGTGCCAGTAGACCTGGACAGCCCGGCGGTGGCTACACCTTC.

The chain carries TRBV4-2 and TRBJ2-7; D perhaps matches TRBD2 (6 bases). The CDR3 extends over 11 amino acids. The V gene's germline CDR1 is LGHNA and CDR2 YNFKEQ. V dropped 3 bases and J dropped 9 bases, with 9 bases sitting between them. In DNA form, the CDR3 reads TGTGCCAGCAGCCAGGAGGGTCCGCAGTACTTC. It codes for CASSQEGPQYF.

This chain joins TRBV6-5 and TRBJ2-7; no firm D call. Germline assignment: CDR1 MNHEY and CDR2 SVGAGI. V was cut by 4 bases and J by 2 bases, with 3 bases left in between. The CDR3 loop spans 11 amino acids. The CDR3 DNA sequence: TGTGCCAGCAGTTCTGCCTACGAGCAGTACTTC. Protein product: CASSSAYEQYF.

This clone appeared once. V is TRBV5-1 and J is TRBJ2-3; D perhaps matches TRBD1 (5 bases). The length of the CDR3 is 14 residues. V lost 4 bases and J lost 8, with 17 bases in between. Germline CDR1 is SGHRS and CDR2 is YFSETQ. CDR3 nucleotide sequence: TGCGCCAGCAGCACATCGGAAGGTAGGGGTACGCAGTATTTT. Protein sequence: CASSTSEGRGTQYF.

The V and J genes are TRBV19 and TRBJ1-5; D unresolved. V lost 1 base and J lost 4, with 11 bases in between. The CDR3 has 15 residues. Germline CDR1 is LNHDA and CDR2 is SQIVND (reference sequence). CDR3 nucleotide sequence: TGTGCCAGTAGTATAGTGACTTCGGAGAATCAGCCCCAGCATTTT. Protein product: CASSIVTSENQPQHF.

The V and J genes are TRBV4-1 and TRBJ2-7; tentatively, D is TRBD2 (6 bases). This CDR3 has 15 amino acids. Germline V CDR1 and CDR2: MGHRA, YSYEKL. The V end was cut by 4 bases, the J end by 2 bases, with 15 bases between. The CDR3 DNA is TGCGCCAGCAGCCTCAACAGTGGGGGGACCTACGAGCAGTACTTC. Translating gives CASSLNSGGTYEQYF.